The TCR beta chain described here comes from a study of cytomegalovirus exposure and HLA in healthy donors. In regard to this clone: The antigen remains unidentified.

Looked up from germline, CDR1 is SGHNT and CDR2 is YYREEE (reference sequence). The CDR3 runs to 16 residues. V was clipped by 4 bases and J by 2 bases, with 18 bases between them. The PCR employed 60 Vbeta primers together with 13 Jbeta primers. Assay used: immunoSEQ multiplex PCR; TCRdb lists only in-frame clones, some missing. The sample records around 120,000 clones, about 80% being singletons. Study conclusions and caveats: Links to common viral pathogens appeared, in a later analysis, for several of the most significant clusters.

The sequence derives from a man aged 55 to 69 in good health and CMV-seropositive. The sample taken for sequencing was PBMCs. The rearrangement joins TRBV5-4 to TRBJ1-1; D call uncertain. The CDR3 DNA reads as TGTGCCAGCAGCACGACACCAACCCTGGAAAACACTGAAGCTTTCTTT. It specifies CASSTTPTLENTEAFF.